This passage covers 9 T cell receptor beta chains from one sample sequenced in a study of blood T cell repertoires in COVID-19. Method: immunoSEQ multiplex PCR; TCRdb's copy keeps in-frame clones and lacks some. The profile shows over 350,000 clones, 88% of them singletons. Material: PBMCs or T cells enriched from blood (not recorded which). Source of these receptors: a woman under 30 who had recovered from COVID-19.

This chain uses TRBV6-4 with TRBJ1-5; D ambiguous. The CDR3 extends over 15 amino acids. V lost 4 bases and J lost 6, with 16 bases in between. Germline V gene sequence: CDR1 MRHNA, CDR2 SNTAGT. CDR3 nucleotides: TGTGCCAGCAGTGTCGACTCTCTGGCGGGTCAGCCCCAGCATTTT. It yields the protein CASSVDSLAGQPQHF.

The chain combines TRBV7-8 with TRBJ1-6, with a weak D call TRBD1 (6 bases). The V and J ends lost 5 bases and 5 bases respectively, with 13 bases between them. Germline CDR1 SGHVS, CDR2 FQNEAQ. The CDR3 has 15 amino acids. The chain's CDR3 is CASSPRGGHNSPLHF. In DNA, the CDR3 is TGTGCCAGCAGCCCGCGGGGGGGCCATAATTCACCCCTCCACTTT.

The chain combines TRBV7-8 with TRBJ2-3; D is possibly TRBD1 (5 bases). This CDR3 contains 13 residues. Germline CDR1 reads SGHVS; CDR2 reads FQNEAQ. Trimming left V 4 bases short and J 5 bases short, with 10 bases between. The CDR3 loop reads CASSSAREDTQYF. The CDR3, as DNA: TGTGCCAGCAGCTCTGCCAGGGAAGATACGCAGTATTTT.

In this sample, this clone turned up once. The chain joins TRBV6-1 to TRBJ2-7; 7 positions agree with TRBD1. The germline V gene encodes CDR1 MNHNS and CDR2 SASEGT. There are 17 residues in the CDR3. Germline trimming cut 2 bases from V and 1 base from J; bases unmatched to any gene: 11. CDR3 DNA: TGTGCCAGCAGTGAACTCCCCGACAGGGTGATTTCCTACGAGCAGTACTTC. This codes for CASSELPDRVISYEQYF.

The chain has TRBV6-6 and TRBJ2-7; the D gene is possibly TRBD1 (5 bases). The CDR3 is made up of 15 amino acids. The germline CDR1 and CDR2 sequences are MNHNY and SVGAGI (reference sequence). Trimming took 4 bases from V and 0 from J, leaving 13 bases between them. The CDR3: CASSSVSTDSYEQYF. CDR3 DNA sequence: TGTGCCAGCAGTTCCGTTTCGACAGACTCCTACGAGCAGTACTTC.

This chain links TRBV6-5 with TRBJ1-6; TRBD1 matches 7 bases. The CDR3 contains 15 residues. The J segment lost 5 bases and the V segment lost 0 bases, leaving 1 base of the junction unmatched. Looked up from germline, CDR1 is MNHEY and CDR2 is SVGAGI. The CDR3 DNA follows: TGTGCCAGCAGTTACTCCCAGGGGGATAATTCACCCCTCCACTTT. This encodes CASSYSQGDNSPLHF.

CDR3: CASSLRGNEQFF. The CDR3 DNA reads as TGTGCCAGCAGTTTACGGGGAAATGAGCAGTTCTTC. V is TRBV28 and J is TRBJ2-1; tentative D call: TRBD2 (5 bases). Between the trimmed V and J ends, which lost 2 bases and 7 bases, there was a span of 6 bases. The CDR3 is 12 amino acids. Germline-derived CDR1 and CDR2 are MDHEN and SYDVKM.

The chain joins TRBV14 to TRBJ2-2; D gene unclear. The germline V gene encodes CDR1 SGHDN and CDR2 FVKESK. This CDR3 contains 16 residues. The V and J ends lost 1 base and 4 bases respectively, with 13 bases between them. The CDR3 loop reads CASSQVTLRGTGELFF. CDR3 nucleotides: TGTGCCAGCAGCCAAGTTACGCTCAGAGGCACCGGGGAGCTGTTTTTT.

This chain connects TRBV27 to TRBJ1-1; no reliable D call. CDR1 MNHEY and CDR2 SMNVEV come from the germline V gene (reference sequence). With 8 bases removed from V and 3 bases from J, the gap between germline ends came to 16 bases. The CDR3 consists of 14 residues. The CDR3 DNA is TGTGCCAGCCGCCGGAGGGATGGGGACACTGAAGCTTTCTTT. Translating it yields CASRRRDGDTEAFF.